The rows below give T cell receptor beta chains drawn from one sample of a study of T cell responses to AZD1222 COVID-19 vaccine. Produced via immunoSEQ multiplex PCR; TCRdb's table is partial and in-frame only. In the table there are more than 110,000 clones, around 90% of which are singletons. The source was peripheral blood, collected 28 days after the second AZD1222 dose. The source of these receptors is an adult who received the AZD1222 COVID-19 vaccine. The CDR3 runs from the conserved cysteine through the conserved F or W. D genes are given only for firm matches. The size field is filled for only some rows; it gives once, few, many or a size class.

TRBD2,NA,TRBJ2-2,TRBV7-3,TGTGCCAGCAGCTTAACTCCTAGCGGAGGGAACACCGGGGAGCTGTTTTTT,CASSLTPSGGNTGELFF
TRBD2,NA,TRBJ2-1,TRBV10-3,TGTGCCATCAGTGACGGACTAGCGGGAGGTTTGGATGAGCAGTTCTTC,CAISDGLAGGLDEQFF
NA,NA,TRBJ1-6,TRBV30,TGTGCCTGGAGTGTAGGTGGGGCTCAGGATTCACCCCTCCACTTT,CAWSVGGAQDSPLHF
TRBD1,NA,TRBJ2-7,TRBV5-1,TGCGCCAGCGGATCGGGACAGGGGGCGTTCGAGCAGTACTTC,CASGSGQGAFEQYF
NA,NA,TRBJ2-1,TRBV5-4,TGTGCCAGCAGCTTGGGGGGAACTAGTTACAATGAGCAGTTCTTC,CASSLGGTSYNEQFF
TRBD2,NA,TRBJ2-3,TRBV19,TGTGCCAGTAGTGGTATCGGGAGGGGCCCTTACACAGATACGCAGTATTTT,CASSGIGRGPYTDTQYF
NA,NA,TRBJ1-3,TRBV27,TGTGCCAGCAGTTCCAAGCCCATATACAAGGACACCATATATTTT,CASSSKPIYKDTIYF
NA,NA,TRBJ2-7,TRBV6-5,TGTGCCAGCGAATCGGGGTCCTACGAGCAGTACTTC,CASESGSYEQYF
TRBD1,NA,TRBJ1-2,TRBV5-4,TGTGCCAGCAGCTTGACGGGACAGGGGATATCTAACTATGGCTACACCTTC,CASSLTGQGISNYGYTF
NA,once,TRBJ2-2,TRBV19,TGTGCCAGTAGCGGATACACCGGGGAGCTGTTTTTT,CASSGYTGELFF
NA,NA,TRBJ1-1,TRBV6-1,TGTGCCAGCAGTGATAGAGGGGAGGGCACTGAAGCTTTCTTT,CASSDRGEGTEAFF
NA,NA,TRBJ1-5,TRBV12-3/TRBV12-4,TGTGCCAGCAGTTTCTATAGCAATCAGCCCCAGCATTTT,CASSFYSNQPQHF
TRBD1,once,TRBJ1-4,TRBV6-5,TGTGCCAGCACTAACTCCAGACAGGGGACTAATGAAAAACTGTTTTTT,CASTNSRQGTNEKLFF
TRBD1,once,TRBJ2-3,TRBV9,TGTGCCAGCAGCGCCGGGACAGGGGCTCAAGATACGCAGTATTTT,CASSAGTGAQDTQYF
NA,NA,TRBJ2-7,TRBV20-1,TGCAGTGCTAGTATGGGGGGGCCGCTCGAGCAGTACTTC,CSASMGGPLEQYF
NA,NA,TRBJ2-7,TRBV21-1,TGTGCCAGCAACACCGACAGGGCTCACGAGCAGTACTTC,CASNTDRAHEQYF
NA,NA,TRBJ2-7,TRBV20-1,TGCAGTGCTAGACAGTCCTACGAGCAGTACTTC,CSARQSYEQYF
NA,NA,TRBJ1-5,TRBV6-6,TGTGCCAGCAGCCCTAACTCTAATCAGCCCCAGCATTTT,CASSPNSNQPQHF
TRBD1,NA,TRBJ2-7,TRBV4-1,TGCGCCAGCAGCCAGGGGACAGGGAGTTCCTACGAGCAGTACTTC,CASSQGTGSSYEQYF
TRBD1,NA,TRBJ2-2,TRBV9,TGTGCCAGCACACCGCAGGGGGCAGCCGGGGAGCTGTTTTTT,CASTPQGAAGELFF
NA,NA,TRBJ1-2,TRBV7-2,TGTGCCAGCAGCTCATCCCGACGAGTCGACTCTCTCTATGGCTACACCTTC,CASSSSRRVDSLYGYTF
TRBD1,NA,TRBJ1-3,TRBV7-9,TGTGCCAGCAGCTTATCAGGGGGAGGAAACACCATATATTTT,CASSLSGGGNTIYF
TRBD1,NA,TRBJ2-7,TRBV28,TGTGCCAGCACGGACAGGGTGAGGAGGGAGCAGTACTTC,CASTDRVRREQYF
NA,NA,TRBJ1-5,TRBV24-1,TGTGCCACCAGTGGTAGGGACGGATATCAGCCCCAGCATTTT,CATSGRDGYQPQHF
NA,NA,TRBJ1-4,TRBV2,TGTGCCAGCAGGGTCTTATGGGGCGATGAAAAACTGTTTTTT,CASRVLWGDEKLFF
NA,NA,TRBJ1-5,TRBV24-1,TGTGCCACCAGTGACCCGCGTCGGGGTGGCAATCAGCCCCAGCATTTT,CATSDPRRGGNQPQHF
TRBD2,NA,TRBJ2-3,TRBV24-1,TGTGCCACCAGTGACTTCGGGGAGGGCCCAGATACGCAGTATTTT,CATSDFGEGPDTQYF
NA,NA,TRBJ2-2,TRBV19,TGTGCCAGTACCACCACCGGGGAGCTGTTTTTT,CASTTTGELFF
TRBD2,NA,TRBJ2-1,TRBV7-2,TGTGCCAGCAGCTTTTTCGGGGGGGTCTACAATGAGCAGTTCTTC,CASSFFGGVYNEQFF
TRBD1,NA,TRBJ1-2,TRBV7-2,TGTGCCAGCAGCTTACACGCGGCGACAGGGAGGGTTGCTTACTATGGCTACACCTTC,CASSLHAATGRVAYYGYTF
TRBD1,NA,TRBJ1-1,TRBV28,TGTGCCAGCAGACCCCTGTTCCAGGGGGCCCCCGGCGCTTTCTTT,CASRPLFQGAPGAFF
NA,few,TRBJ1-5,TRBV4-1,TGCGCCAGCAGCCCCTTAGGCGTGCGGAGGCCCCAGCATTTT,CASSPLGVRRPQHF
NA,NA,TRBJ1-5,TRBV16,TGTGCCAGCAGCCAATCTGGCGGGGGCAAGCCCCAGCATTTT,CASSQSGGGKPQHF
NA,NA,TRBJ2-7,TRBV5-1,TGCGCCAGCAGCTTGGCTCGGGGAAACGAGCAGTACTTC,CASSLARGNEQYF
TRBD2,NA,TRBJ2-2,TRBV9,TGTGCCAGCAGCCCGGGACTAGCGGCGAACACCGGGGAGCTGTTTTTT,CASSPGLAANTGELFF
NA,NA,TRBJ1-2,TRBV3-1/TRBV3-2,TGTGCCAGCAGCCAGGGGGTATGGGGTGGCTACACCTTC,CASSQGVWGGYTF
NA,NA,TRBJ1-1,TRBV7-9,TGTGCCAGCAGCTTAGGGTTAGGGCAGAACACTGAAGCTTTCTTT,CASSLGLGQNTEAFF
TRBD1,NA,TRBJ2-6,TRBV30,TGTGCCGAGGAGGGTGGGACAGGGTCCTCTGGGGCCAACGTCCTGACTTTC,CAEEGGTGSSGANVLTF
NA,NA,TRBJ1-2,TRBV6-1,TGTGCCAGCAGTTTCGGACAGTCAGACTATGGCTACACCTTC,CASSFGQSDYGYTF
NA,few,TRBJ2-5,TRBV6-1,TGTGCCAGCAGTGGGGGCCAGACCCCGCCAAGAGAGACCCAGTACTTC,CASSGGQTPPRETQYF
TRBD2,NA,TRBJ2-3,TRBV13,TGTGCCAGCAGCGAGCGGGAGGTGACAGATACGCAGTATTTT,CASSEREVTDTQYF
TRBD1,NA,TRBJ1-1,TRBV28,TGTGCCAGCAGTCTCCTCCAGGGGGTGAACACTGAAGCTTTCTTT,CASSLLQGVNTEAFF
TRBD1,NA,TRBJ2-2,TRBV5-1,TGCGCCAGCAGCTTTAGACAGGGAGTAACCGGGGAGCTGTTTTTT,CASSFRQGVTGELFF
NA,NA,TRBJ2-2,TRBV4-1,TGCGCCAGCAGCCAAGTGGTCGGGGCGGGCACCGGGGAGCTGTTTTTT,CASSQVVGAGTGELFF
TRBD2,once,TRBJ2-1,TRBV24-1,TGTGCCATTGGGAGAGGGCGGGGGGCCTCCTACAATGAGCAGTTCTTC,CAIGRGRGASYNEQFF
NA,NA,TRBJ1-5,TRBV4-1,TGCGCCAGCAGCCAAGATGGGAATCAGCCCCAGCATTTT,CASSQDGNQPQHF
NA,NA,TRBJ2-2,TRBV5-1,TGCGCCAGCAGCCCGCTTCACGGAAACGGGGAGCTGTTTTTT,CASSPLHGNGELFF
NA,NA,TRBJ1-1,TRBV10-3,TGTGCCATCAGGGCCAGGAACGTGAACACTGAAGCTTTCTTT,CAIRARNVNTEAFF
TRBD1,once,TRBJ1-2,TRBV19,TGTGCCAGTAGTAACCGAGGACAGGGAAGTTCCTATGGCTACACCTTC,CASSNRGQGSSYGYTF
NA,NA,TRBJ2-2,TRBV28,TGTGCCAGCAGCCAAGACAGCCCCGGGGAGCTGTTTTTT,CASSQDSPGELFF
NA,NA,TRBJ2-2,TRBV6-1,TGTGCCAGCAGTGGGGCGGGGGCGCCGAACACCGGGGAGCTGTTTTTT,CASSGAGAPNTGELFF
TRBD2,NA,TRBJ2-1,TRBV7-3,TGTGCCAGCAGCCCTTCGGGGGGGAACAATGAGCAGTTCTTC,CASSPSGGNNEQFF
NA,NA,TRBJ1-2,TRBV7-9,TGTGCCAGCAGCGCCAAACTACTGGGTGGCTACACCTTC,CASSAKLLGGYTF
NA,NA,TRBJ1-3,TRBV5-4,TGTGCCAGCAGCTCGACAGGACGAACCTCTGGAAACACCATATATTTT,CASSSTGRTSGNTIYF
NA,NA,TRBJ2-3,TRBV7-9,TGTGCCAGCAGCTCCACAGATACGCAGTATTTT,CASSSTDTQYF